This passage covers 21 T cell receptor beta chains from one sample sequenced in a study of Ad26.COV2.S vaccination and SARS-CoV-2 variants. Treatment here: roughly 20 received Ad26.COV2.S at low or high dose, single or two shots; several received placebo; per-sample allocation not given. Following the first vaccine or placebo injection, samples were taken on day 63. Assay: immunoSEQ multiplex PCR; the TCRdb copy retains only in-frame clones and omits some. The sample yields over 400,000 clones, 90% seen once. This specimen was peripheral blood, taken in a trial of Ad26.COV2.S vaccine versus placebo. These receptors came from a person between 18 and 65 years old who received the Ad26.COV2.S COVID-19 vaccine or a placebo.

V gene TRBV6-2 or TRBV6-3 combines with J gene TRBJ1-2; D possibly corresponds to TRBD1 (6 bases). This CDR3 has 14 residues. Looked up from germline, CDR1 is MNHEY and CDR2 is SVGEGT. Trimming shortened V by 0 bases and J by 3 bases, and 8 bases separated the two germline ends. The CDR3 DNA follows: TGTGCCAGCAGTTACTCCCACAGGGACTATGGCTACACCTTC. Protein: CASSYSHRDYGYTF.

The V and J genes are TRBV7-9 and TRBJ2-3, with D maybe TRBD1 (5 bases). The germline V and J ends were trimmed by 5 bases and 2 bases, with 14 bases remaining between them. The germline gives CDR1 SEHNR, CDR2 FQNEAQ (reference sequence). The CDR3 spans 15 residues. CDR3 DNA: TGTGCCAGCAGCGACTCAGGGTTTCACACAGATACGCAGTATTTT. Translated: CASSDSGFHTDTQYF.

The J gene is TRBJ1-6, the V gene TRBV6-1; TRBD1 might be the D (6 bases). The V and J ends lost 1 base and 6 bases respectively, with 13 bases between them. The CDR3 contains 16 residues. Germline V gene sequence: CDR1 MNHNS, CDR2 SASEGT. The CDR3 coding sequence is TGTGCCAGCAGTGAAGTAGGGAGGGGGAGTAATTCACCCCTCCACTTT. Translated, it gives CASSEVGRGSNSPLHF.

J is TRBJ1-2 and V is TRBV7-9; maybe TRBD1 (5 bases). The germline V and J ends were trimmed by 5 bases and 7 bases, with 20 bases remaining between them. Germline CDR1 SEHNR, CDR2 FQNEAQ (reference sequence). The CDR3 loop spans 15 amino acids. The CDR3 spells CASSAGAQGASGYTF. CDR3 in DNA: TGTGCCAGCAGCGCCGGGGCCCAGGGCGCTTCTGGCTACACCTTC.

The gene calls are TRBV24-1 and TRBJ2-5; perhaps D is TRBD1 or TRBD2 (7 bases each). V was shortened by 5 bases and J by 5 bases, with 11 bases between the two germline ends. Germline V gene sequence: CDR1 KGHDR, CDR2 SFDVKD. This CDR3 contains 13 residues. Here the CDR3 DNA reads TGTGCCACCAGTGTGCAGGGGGGGGAGACCCAGTACTTC. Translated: CATSVQGGETQYF.

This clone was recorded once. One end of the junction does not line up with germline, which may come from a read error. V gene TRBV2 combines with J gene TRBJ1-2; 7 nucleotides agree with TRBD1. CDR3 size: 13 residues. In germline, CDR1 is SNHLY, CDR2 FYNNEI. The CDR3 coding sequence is TGTGCCAGCAGAGAAGGGGGCGGCTATGGCTACACCTTC. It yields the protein CASREGGGYGYTF.

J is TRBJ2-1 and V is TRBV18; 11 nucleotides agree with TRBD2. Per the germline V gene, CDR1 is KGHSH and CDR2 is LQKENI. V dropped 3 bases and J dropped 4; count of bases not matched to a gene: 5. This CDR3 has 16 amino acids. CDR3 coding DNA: TGTGCCAGCTCACCGAACCTAGCGGGGGGTTACAATGAGCAGTTCTTC. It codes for CASSPNLAGGYNEQFF.

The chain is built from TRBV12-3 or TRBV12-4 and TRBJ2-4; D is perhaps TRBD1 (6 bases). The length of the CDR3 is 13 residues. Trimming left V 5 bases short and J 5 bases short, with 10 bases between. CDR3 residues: CASSPGHENIQYF. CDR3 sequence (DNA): TGTGCCAGCAGTCCGGGACATGAAAACATTCAGTACTTC.

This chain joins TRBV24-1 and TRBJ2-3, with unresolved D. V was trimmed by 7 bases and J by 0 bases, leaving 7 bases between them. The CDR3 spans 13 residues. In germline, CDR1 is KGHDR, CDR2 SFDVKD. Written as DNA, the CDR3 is TGTGCCACCAGCGCCCCTAGCACAGATACGCAGTATTTT. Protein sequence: CATSAPSTDTQYF.

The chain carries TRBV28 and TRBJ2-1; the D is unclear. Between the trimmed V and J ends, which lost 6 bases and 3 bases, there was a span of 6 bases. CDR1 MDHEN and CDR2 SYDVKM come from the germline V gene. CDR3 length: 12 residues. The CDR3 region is CASRTVYNEQFF. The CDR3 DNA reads TGTGCCAGCAGGACTGTCTACAATGAGCAGTTCTTC.

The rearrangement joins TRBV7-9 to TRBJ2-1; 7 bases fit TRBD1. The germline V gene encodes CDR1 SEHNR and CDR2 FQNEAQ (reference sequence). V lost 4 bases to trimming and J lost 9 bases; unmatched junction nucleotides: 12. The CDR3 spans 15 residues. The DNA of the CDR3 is TGTGCCAGCAGCTCCGAGGACAGGTCTCGCGCTGAGCAGTTCTTC. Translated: CASSSEDRSRAEQFF.

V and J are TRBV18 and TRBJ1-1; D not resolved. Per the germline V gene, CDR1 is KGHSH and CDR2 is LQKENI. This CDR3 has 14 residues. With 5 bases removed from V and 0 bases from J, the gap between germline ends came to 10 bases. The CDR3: CASSFGNLNTEAFF. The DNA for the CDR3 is TGTGCCAGCTCATTCGGGAACCTGAACACTGAAGCTTTCTTT.

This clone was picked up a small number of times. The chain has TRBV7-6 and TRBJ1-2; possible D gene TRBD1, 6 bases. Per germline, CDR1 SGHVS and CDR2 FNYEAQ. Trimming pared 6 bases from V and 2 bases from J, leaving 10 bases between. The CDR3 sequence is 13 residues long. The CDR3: CASSFDRNYGYTF. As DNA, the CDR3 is TGTGCCAGCAGTTTTGACAGGAACTATGGCTACACCTTC.

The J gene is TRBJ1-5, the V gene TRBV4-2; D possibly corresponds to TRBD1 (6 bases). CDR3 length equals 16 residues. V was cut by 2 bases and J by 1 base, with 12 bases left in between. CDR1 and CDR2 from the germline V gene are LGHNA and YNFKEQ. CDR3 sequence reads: CASSQSGDTSNQPQHF. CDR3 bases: TGTGCCAGCAGCCAAAGTGGGGACACAAGCAATCAGCCCCAGCATTTT.

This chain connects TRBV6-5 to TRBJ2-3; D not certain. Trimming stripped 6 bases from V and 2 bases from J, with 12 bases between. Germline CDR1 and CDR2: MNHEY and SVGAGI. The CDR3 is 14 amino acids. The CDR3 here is CASSSVRITDTQYF. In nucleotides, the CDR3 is TGTGCCAGCAGCTCAGTCAGGATCACAGATACGCAGTATTTT.

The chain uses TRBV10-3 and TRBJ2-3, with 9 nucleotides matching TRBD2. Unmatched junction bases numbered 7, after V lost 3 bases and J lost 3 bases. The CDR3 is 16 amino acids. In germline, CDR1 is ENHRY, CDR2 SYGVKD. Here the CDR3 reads CAISERAGGGTDTQYF. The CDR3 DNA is TGTGCCATCAGTGAAAGGGCGGGAGGGGGTACAGATACGCAGTATTTT.

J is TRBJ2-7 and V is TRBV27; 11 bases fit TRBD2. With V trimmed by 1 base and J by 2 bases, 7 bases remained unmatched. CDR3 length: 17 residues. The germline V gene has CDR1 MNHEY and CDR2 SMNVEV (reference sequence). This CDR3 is CASSLYGSGRGAYEQYF. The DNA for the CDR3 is TGTGCCAGCAGTTTATATGGTAGCGGGAGGGGAGCCTACGAGCAGTACTTC.

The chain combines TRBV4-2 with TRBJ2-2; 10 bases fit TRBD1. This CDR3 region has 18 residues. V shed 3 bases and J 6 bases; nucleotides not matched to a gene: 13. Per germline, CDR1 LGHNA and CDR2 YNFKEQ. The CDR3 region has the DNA TGTGCCAGCAGCCACCCGGACGTTATTGGGACAGGGGCCGGGGAGCTGTTTTTT. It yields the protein CASSHPDVIGTGAGELFF.

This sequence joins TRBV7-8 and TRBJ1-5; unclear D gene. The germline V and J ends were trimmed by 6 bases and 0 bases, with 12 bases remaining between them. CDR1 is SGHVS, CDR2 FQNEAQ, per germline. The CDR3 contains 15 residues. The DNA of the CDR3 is TGTGCCAGCAGTATGGTCCCGTATAGCAATCAGCCCCAGCATTTT. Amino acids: CASSMVPYSNQPQHF. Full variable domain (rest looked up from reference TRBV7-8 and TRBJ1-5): GAGVSQSPRYKVAKRGQDVALRCDPISGHVSLFWYQQALGQGPEFLTYFQNEAQLDKSGLPSDRFFAERPEGSVSTLKIQRTQQEDSAVYLCASSMVPYSNQPQHFGDGTRLSIL.

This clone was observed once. The CDR3 sequence is CASSPTSGYPYEQYF. The CDR3 DNA follows: TGTGCCAGCAGCCCCACTAGCGGCTACCCCTACGAGCAGTACTTC. The chain links TRBV9 to TRBJ2-7, with 8 bases fitting TRBD2. Trimming took 4 bases from V and 2 from J; bases not matched to a gene: 8. Germline-derived CDR1 and CDR2 are SGDLS and YYNGEE. The CDR3 is made up of 15 amino acids.

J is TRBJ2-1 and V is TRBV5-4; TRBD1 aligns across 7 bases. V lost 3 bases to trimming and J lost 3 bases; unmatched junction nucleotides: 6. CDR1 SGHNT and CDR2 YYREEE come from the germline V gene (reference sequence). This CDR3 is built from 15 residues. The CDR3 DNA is TGTGCCAGCAGCTCCCCAGGGGGTAACTACAATGAGCAGTTCTTC. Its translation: CASSSPGGNYNEQFF.